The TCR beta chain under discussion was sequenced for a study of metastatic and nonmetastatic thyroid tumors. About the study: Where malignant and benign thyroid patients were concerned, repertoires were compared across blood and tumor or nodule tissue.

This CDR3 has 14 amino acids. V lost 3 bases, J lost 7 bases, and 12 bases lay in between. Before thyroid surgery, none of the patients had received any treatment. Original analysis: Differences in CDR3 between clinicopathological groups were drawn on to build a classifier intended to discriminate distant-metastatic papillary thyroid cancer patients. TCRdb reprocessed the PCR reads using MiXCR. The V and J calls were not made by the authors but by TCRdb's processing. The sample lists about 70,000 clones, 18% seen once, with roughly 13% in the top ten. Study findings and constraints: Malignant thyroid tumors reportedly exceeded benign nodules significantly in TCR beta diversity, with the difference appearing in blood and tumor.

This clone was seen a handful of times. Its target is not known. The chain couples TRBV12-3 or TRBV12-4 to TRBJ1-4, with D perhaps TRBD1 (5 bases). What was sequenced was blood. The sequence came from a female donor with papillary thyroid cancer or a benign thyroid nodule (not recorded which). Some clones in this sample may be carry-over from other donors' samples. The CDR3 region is CASSLGVGGEKLFF. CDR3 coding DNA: TGTGCCAGCAGTTTGGGGGTAGGTGGTGAAAAACTGTTTTTT.